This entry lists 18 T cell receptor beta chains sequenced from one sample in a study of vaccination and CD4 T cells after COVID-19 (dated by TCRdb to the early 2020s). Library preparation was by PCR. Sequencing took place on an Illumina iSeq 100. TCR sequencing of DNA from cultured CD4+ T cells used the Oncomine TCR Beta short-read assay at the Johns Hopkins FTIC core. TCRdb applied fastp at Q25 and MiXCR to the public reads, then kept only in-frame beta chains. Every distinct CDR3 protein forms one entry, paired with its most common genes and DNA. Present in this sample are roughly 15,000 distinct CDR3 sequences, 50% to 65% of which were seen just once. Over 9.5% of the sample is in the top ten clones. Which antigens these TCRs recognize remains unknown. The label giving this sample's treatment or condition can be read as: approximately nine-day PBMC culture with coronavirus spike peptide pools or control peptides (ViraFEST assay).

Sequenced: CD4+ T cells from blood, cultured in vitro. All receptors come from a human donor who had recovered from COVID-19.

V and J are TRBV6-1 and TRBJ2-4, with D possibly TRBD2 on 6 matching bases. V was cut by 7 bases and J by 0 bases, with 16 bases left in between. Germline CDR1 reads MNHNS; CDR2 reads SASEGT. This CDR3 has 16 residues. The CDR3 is CASTDEGRLAKNIQYF. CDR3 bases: TGTGCCAGCACCGACGAAGGGAGGTTAGCCAAAAACATTCAGTACTTC.

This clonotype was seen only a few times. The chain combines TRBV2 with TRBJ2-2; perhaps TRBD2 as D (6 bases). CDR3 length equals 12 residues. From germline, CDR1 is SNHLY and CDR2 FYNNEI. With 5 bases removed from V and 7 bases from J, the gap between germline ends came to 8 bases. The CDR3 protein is CASSKDYGELFF. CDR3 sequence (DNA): TGTGCCAGCAGTAAGGACTACGGGGAGCTGTTTTTT.

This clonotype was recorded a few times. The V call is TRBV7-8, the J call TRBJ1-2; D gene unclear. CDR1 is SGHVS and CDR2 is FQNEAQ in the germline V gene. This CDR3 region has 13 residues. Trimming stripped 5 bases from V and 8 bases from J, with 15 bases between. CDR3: CASSRRALWGYTF. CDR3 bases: TGTGCCAGCAGCCGCCGGGCCCTTTGGGGCTACACCTTC.

Here the CDR3 DNA reads TGCAGTGCTAGAGATTTAAGACTAGCGGTACAAGAGACCCAGTACTTC. Translation gives CSARDLRLAVQETQYF. This rearrangement joins TRBV20-1 to TRBJ2-5; 9 nucleotides agree with TRBD2. Looked up from germline, CDR1 is DFQATT and CDR2 is SNEGSKA (reference sequence). The J segment lost 2 bases and the V segment lost 0 bases, leaving 7 bases of the junction unmatched. The CDR3 has 16 amino acids.

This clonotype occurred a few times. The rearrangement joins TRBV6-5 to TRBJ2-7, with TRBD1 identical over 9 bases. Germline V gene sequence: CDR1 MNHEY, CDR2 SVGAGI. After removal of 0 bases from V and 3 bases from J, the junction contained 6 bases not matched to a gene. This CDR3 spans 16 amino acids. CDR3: CASSYSGQGMNYEQYF. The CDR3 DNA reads TGTGCCAGCAGTTACTCAGGACAGGGGATGAACTACGAGCAGTACTTC.

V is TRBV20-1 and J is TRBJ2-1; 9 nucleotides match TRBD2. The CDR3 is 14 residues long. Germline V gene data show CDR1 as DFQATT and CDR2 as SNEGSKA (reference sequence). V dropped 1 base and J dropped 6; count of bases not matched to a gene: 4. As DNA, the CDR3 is TGCAGTGCTAGAGGTAGCGGGAGCCGCAATGAGCAGTTCTTC. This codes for CSARGSGSRNEQFF.

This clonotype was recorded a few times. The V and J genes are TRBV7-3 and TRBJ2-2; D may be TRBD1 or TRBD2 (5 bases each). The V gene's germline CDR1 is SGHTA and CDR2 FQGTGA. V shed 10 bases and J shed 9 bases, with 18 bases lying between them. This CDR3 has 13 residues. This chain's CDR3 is CATAEAKGRELFF. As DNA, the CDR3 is TGTGCCACCGCCGAGGCGAAGGGACGGGAGCTGTTTTTT.

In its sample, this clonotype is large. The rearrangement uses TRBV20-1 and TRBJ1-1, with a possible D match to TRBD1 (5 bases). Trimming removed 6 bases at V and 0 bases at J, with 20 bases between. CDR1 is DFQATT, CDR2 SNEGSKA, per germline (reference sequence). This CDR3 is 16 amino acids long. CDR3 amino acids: CSAWGVLGSMNTEAFF. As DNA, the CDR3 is TGCAGTGCCTGGGGGGTATTAGGGTCCATGAACACTGAAGCTTTCTTT.

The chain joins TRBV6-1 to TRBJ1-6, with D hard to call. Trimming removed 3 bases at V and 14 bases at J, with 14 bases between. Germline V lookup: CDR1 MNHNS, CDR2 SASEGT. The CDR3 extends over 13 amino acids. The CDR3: CASSESGLQALHF. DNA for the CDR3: TGTGCCAGCAGTGAGTCAGGCCTTCAGGCCCTCCACTTT.

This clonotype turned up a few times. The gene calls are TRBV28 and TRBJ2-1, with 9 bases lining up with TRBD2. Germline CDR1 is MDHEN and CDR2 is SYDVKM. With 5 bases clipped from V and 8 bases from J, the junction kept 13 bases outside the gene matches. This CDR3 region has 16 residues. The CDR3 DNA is TGTGCCAGCAGTCCAAACCGCGGGAGGGCCTTAGATGAGCAGTTCTTC. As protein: CASSPNRGRALDEQFF.

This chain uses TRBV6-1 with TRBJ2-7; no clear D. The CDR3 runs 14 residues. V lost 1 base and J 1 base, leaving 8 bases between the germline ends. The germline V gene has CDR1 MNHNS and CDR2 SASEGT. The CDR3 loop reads CASSEVTGSYEQYF. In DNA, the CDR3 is TGTGCCAGCAGTGAAGTAACCGGTTCCTACGAGCAGTACTTC.

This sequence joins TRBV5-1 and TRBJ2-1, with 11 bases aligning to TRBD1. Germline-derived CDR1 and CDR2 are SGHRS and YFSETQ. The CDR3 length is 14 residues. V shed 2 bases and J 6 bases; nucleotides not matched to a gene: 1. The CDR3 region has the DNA TGCGCCAGCAGCTTAGGGACAGGGGGCAATGAGCAGTTCTTC. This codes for CASSLGTGGNEQFF.

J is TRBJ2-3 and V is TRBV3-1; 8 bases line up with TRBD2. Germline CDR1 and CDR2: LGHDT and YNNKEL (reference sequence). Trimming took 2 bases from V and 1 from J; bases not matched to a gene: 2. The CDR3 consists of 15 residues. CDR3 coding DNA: TGTGCCAGCAGCCAAATAGCGGGACGCACAGATACGCAGTATTTT. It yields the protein CASSQIAGRTDTQYF.

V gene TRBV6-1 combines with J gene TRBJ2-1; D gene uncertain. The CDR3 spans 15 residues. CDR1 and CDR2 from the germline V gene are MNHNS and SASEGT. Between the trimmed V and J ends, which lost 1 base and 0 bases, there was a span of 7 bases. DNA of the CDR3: TGTGCCAGCAGTGAAGTCCCTAGCTCCTACAATGAGCAGTTCTTC. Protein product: CASSEVPSSYNEQFF.

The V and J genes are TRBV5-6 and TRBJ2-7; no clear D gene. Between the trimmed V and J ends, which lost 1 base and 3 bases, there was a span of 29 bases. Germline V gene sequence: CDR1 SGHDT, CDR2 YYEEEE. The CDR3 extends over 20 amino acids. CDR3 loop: CASSLFLSRAASSSLYEQYF. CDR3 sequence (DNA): TGTGCCAGCAGCTTGTTTCTGTCACGGGCAGCCTCAAGTTCCCTCTACGAGCAGTACTTC.

CDR3 sequence reads: CASSPPSRGGGYTF. The CDR3 DNA reads as TGTGCCAGCTCACCACCGAGCAGGGGTGGAGGCTACACCTTC. The chain is built from TRBV18 and TRBJ1-2; possibly TRBD1 for D (6 bases). Trimming took 0 bases from V and 8 from J, leaving 13 bases between them. The CDR3 totals 14 residues. Germline CDR1 KGHSH, CDR2 LQKENI.

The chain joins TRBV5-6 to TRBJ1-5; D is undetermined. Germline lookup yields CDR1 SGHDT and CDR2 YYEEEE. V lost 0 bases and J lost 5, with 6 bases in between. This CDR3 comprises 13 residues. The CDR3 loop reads CASSLGRDQPQHF. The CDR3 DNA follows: TGTGCCAGCAGCTTGGGGCGGGATCAGCCCCAGCATTTT.

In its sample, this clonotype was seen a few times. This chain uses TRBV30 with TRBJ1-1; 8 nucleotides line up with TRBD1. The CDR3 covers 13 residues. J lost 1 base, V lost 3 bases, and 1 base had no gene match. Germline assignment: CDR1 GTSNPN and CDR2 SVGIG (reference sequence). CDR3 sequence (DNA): TGTGCCTGGAGGACAGGGGCGAACACTGAAGCTTTCTTT. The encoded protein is CAWRTGANTEAFF.